The entry below describes one TCR beta chain. The sample is drawn from a study of blood T cell repertoires in COVID-19. Overall study context: COVID-19 samples, acute and convalescent, were from the United States, Italy and Spain. In each case, the material was cDNA or gDNA derived from T cells, B-cell-depleted T cells, or PBMCs.

Authors' analysis steps: By means of reference gene primer amplification, nucleated cell counts were estimated. The assay was immunoSEQ multiplex PCR, and TCRdb's table has in-frame clones only and misses some. V and J calls and clone size are copied from that table; D and trimming were computed from the DNA. The data contain 150,000 to 200,000 clones, 80% to 90% of them singletons. The CDR3 extends over 15 amino acids. Germline V CDR1 and CDR2: MNHEY, SVGAGI. V shed 6 bases and J 1 base; nucleotides not matched to a gene: 5. The receptor was derived from a woman aged 70-85 years with acute or convalescent COVID-19. This chain uses TRBV6-5 with TRBJ2-7; 11 bases line up with TRBD1. Specimen: peripheral blood. CDR3 sequence (DNA): TGTGCCAGCAGGGCCGGGACAGGGGGTTCCTACGAGCAGTACTTC. Translation gives CASRAGTGGSYEQYF.